This T cell receptor (beta chain) is drawn from a study of T cell repertoires in ileal Crohn's disease. The CDR3 is made up of 15 amino acids. The V gene end was trimmed by 4 bases and the J gene end by 2 bases; junction bases not matched to a gene: 5. Germline V lookup: CDR1 MNHNS, CDR2 SASEGT. Only in-frame clones appear in the TCRdb table, and some are missing; sequencing was by immunoSEQ multiplex PCR. The sample contains 7,000 or so clones, about two thirds of which appear only once. The sequenced material came from ileal tissue. The TCR was taken from an adult with Crohn's disease. The J gene is TRBJ2-3, the V gene TRBV6-1; 8 nucleotides line up with TRBD2. CDR3 nucleotides: TGTGCCAGCAGTGGTAGCGGGGCGATCACAGATACGCAGTATTTT. This codes for CASSGSGAITDTQYF.